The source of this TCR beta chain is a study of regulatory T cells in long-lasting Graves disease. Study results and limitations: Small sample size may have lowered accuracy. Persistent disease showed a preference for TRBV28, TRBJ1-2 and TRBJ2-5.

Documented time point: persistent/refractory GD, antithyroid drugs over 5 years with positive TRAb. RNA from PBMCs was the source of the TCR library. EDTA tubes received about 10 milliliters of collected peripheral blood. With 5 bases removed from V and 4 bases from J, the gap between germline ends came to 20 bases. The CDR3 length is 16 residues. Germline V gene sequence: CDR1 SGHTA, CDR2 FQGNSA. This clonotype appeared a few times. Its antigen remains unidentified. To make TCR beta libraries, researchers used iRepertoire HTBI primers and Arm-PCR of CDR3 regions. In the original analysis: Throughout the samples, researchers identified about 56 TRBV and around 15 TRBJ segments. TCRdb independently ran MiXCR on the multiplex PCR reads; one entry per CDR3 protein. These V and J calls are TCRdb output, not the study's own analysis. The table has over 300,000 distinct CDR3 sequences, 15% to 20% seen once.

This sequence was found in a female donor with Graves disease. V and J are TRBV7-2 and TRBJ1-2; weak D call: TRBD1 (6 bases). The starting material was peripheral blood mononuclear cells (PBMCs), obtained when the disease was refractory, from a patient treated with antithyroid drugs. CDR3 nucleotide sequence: TGTGCCAGCAGCCCACAAAAAGGGGGTTCCGGCTATGGCTACACCTTC. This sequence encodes CASSPQKGGSGYGYTF.